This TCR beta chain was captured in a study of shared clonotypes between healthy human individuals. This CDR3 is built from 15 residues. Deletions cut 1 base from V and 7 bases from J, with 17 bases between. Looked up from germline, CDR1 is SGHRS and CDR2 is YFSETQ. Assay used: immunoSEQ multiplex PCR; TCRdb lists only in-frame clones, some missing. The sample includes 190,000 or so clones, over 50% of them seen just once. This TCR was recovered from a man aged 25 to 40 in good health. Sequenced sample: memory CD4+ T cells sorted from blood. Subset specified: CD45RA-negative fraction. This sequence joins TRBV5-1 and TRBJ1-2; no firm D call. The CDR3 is CASSLSPGGGGGYTF. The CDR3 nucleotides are TGCGCCAGCAGCTTGTCCCCGGGCGGTGGTGGTGGCTACACCTTC.